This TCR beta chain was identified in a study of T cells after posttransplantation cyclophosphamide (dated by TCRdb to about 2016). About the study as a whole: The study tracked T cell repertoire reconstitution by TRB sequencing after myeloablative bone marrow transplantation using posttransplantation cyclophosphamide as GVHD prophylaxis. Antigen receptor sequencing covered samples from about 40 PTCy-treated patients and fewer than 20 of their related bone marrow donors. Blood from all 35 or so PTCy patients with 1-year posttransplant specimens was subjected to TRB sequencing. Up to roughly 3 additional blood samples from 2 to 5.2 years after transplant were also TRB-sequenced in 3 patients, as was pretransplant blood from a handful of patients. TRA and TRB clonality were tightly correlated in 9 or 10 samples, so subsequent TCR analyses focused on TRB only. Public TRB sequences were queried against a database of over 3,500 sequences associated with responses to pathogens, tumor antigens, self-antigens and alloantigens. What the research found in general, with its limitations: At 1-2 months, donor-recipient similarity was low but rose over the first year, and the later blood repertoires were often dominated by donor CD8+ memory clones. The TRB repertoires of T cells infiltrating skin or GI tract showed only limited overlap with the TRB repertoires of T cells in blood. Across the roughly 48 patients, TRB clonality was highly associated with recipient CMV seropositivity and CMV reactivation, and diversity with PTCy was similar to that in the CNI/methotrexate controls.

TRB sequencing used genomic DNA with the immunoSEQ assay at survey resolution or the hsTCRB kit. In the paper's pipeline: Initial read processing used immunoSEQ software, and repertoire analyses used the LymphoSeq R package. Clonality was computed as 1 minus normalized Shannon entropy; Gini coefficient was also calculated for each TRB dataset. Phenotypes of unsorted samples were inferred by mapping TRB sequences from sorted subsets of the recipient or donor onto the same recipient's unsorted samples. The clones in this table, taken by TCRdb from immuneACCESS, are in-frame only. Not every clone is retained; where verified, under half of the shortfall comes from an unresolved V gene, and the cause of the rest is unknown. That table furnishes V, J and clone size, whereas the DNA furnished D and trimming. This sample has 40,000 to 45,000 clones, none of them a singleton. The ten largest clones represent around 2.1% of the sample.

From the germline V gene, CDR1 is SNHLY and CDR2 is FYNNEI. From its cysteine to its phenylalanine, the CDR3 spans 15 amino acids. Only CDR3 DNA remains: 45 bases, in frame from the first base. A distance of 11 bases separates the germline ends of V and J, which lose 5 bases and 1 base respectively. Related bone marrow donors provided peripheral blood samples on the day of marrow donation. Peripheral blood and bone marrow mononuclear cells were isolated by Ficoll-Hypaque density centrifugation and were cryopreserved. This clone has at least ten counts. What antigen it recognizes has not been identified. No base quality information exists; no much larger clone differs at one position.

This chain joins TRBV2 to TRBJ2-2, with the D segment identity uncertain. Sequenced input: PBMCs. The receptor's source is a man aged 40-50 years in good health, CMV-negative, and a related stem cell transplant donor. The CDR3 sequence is CASSYAPGNTGELFF. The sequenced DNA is TGTGCCAGCAGTTATGCCCCGGGGAACACCGGGGAGCTGTTTTTT.